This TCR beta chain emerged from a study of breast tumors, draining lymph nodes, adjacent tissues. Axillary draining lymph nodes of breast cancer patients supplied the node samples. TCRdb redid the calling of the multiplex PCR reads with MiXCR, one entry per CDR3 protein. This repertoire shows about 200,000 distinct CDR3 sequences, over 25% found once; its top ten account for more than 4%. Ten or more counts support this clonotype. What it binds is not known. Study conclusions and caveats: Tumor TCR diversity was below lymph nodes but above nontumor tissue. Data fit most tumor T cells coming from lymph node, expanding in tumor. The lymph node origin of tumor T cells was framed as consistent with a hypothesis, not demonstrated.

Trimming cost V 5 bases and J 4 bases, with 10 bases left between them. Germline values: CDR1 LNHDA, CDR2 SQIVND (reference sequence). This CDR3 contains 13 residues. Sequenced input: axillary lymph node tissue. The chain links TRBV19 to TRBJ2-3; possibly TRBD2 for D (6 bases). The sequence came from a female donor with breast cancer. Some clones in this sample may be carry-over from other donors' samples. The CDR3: CASSGTVSDTQYF. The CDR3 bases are TGTGCCAGTAGTGGGACTGTCTCAGATACGCAGTATTTT.